The rows below give T cell receptor beta chains drawn from one sample of a study of cytomegalovirus exposure and HLA in healthy donors. The protocol was immunoSEQ multiplex PCR, while the TCRdb copy is restricted to in-frame clones and leaves out a portion. The data show fewer than 250,000 clones, with approximately 82% seen just once and about 0.63% held by the top ten. The specimen sequenced was PBMCs. These receptors were collected from a man between 18 and 29 years old in good health and CMV-seronegative. Each CDR3 is given with its conserved first and last residue. D genes are given only for firm matches. The listing skips clone size in some rows; elsewhere it reads once, few, many or a size class.

j_call	d_call	v_call	clone_size	cdr3_aa	cdr3_nt
TRBJ2-2	NA	TRBV15	NA	CATSKRAANTGELFF	TGTGCCACCAGCAAAAGAGCGGCGAACACCGGGGAGCTGTTTTTT
TRBJ2-7	TRBD1	TRBV7-3	NA	CASSSTGTGISEQYF	TGTGCCAGCAGTTCAACCGGGACAGGGATCAGCGAGCAGTACTTC
TRBJ1-1	TRBD1	TRBV18	NA	CASSPPSRGRTEAFF	TGTGCCAGCTCACCACCCAGCAGGGGGCGGACTGAAGCTTTCTTT
TRBJ2-7	NA	TRBV4-1	NA	CASSQGPGEISYEQYF	TGCGCCAGCAGCCAAGGGCCGGGAGAGATTTCCTACGAGCAGTACTTC
TRBJ2-1	TRBD2	TRBV29-1	NA	CSVSTIAGVSYNEQFF	TGCAGCGTCTCCACCATAGCGGGAGTTTCCTACAATGAGCAGTTCTTC
TRBJ2-1	TRBD2	TRBV4-1	NA	CASSQEGLAGGNEQFF	TGCGCCAGCAGCCAAGAGGGACTAGCGGGAGGCAATGAGCAGTTCTTC
TRBJ1-4	TRBD1	TRBV7-2	NA	CASSPGKGTVRYEKLFF	TGTGCCAGCAGCCCGGGAAAGGGGACAGTTAGATATGAAAAACTGTTTTTT
TRBJ2-3	NA	TRBV30	once	CAWSDSLSTDTQYF	TGTGCCTGGAGTGACAGCCTTAGCACAGATACGCAGTATTTT
TRBJ1-4	TRBD1	TRBV28	NA	CASTWDRRNEKLFF	TGTGCCAGCACCTGGGACAGGCGTAATGAAAAACTGTTTTTT
TRBJ2-7	TRBD2	TRBV7-6	NA	CASSLMTSLSYEQYF	TGTGCCAGCAGCTTAATGACTAGCCTCTCCTACGAGCAGTACTTC
TRBJ2-7	TRBD1	TRBV6-5	NA	CASSLQGRGDEQYF	TGTGCCAGCAGTTTACAGGGGCGAGGAGACGAGCAGTACTTC
TRBJ2-5	TRBD1	TRBV28	NA	CASSLSQGAKTQYF	TGTGCCAGCAGTTTATCACAGGGGGCAAAGACCCAGTACTTC
TRBJ1-1	NA	TRBV15	NA	CATSRSGAVGRGTEAFF	TGTGCCACCAGCAGATCAGGGGCGGTGGGTCGGGGCACTGAAGCTTTCTTT
TRBJ2-7	TRBD1	TRBV29-1	NA	CSVSSGTGGSYEQYF	TGCAGCGTTAGTTCCGGGACAGGGGGCTCCTACGAGCAGTACTTC
TRBJ2-1	NA	TRBV9	NA	CASSNQGSYNEQFF	TGTGCCAGCAGCAACCAGGGCTCCTACAATGAGCAGTTCTTC
TRBJ2-5	NA	TRBV5-4	once	CAIKRAGRQETQYF	TGTGCCATCAAACGGGCGGGACGCCAAGAGACCCAGTACTTC
TRBJ1-1	NA	TRBV15	NA	CATSRDEVPGGAFF	TGTGCCACCAGCAGAGATGAAGTGCCGGGTGGAGCTTTCTTT
TRBJ2-7	NA	TRBV5-4	few	CASSLVPGSTYEQYF	TGTGCCAGCAGCTTGGTTCCAGGGTCAACCTACGAGCAGTACTTC
TRBJ2-1	NA	TRBV6-1	NA	CASCEEPYNEQFF	TGTGCCAGCTGCGAGGAGCCCTACAATGAGCAGTTCTTC
TRBJ2-1	TRBD2	TRBV28	NA	CASSLAGGPGNEQFF	TGTGCCAGCAGTTTAGCGGGAGGGCCGGGCAATGAGCAGTTCTTC
TRBJ1-5	NA	TRBV30	NA	CAWSVSVSNQPQHF	TGTGCCTGGAGTGTCTCAGTTAGCAATCAGCCCCAGCATTTT
TRBJ2-4	NA	TRBV11-2	NA	CASSLTPGLAKNIQYF	TGTGCCAGCAGCTTAACACCAGGGTTAGCCAAAAACATTCAGTACTTC
TRBJ1-2	NA	TRBV5-4	NA	CASSLGQGWVETF	TGTGCCAGCAGCTTGGGGCAGGGTTGGGTTGAAACCTTC
TRBJ2-7	NA	TRBV6-5	few	CASSLSLSYEQYF	TGTGCCAGCAGCCTAAGTTTATCCTACGAGCAGTACTTC
TRBJ1-2	TRBD1	TRBV5-5	NA	CASRLQGGIYGYTF	TGTGCCAGCAGACTACAGGGGGGAATCTATGGCTACACCTTC
TRBJ2-7	NA	TRBV30	NA	CAWSVIGGSDPTRTSYEQYF	TGTGCCTGGAGTGTCATAGGAGGTTCGGACCCGACTCGTACTTCCTACGAGCAGTACTTC
TRBJ2-7	TRBD2	TRBV27	NA	CASWTSGKVSYEQYF	TGTGCCAGCTGGACTAGCGGGAAAGTCTCCTACGAGCAGTACTTC
TRBJ1-2	NA	TRBV5-6	NA	CASSLLQGDGYTF	TGTGCCAGCAGCCTCCTACAGGGCGATGGCTACACCTTC
TRBJ1-1	NA	TRBV9	NA	CASSARKVNTEAFF	TGTGCCAGCAGCGCGAGGAAGGTGAACACTGAAGCTTTCTTT
TRBJ1-1	TRBD1	TRBV5-1	NA	CASSPGTAAEAFF	TGCGCCAGCAGCCCCGGGACAGCCGCCGAAGCTTTCTTT
TRBJ2-1	TRBD2	TRBV30	NA	CAWDPSGSVSEQFF	TGTGCCTGGGACCCTAGCGGGAGCGTTAGTGAGCAGTTCTTC
TRBJ2-7	TRBD2	TRBV5-6	NA	CASSFRLATTEQYF	TGTGCCAGCAGCTTCCGACTAGCTACCACCGAGCAGTACTTC
TRBJ2-3	TRBD1	TRBV14	few	CASSQRQGGRDTQYF	TGTGCCAGCAGCCAAAGACAGGGCGGCAGAGATACGCAGTATTTT
TRBJ2-5	NA	TRBV7-2	NA	CASSLISRGWWETQYF	TGTGCCAGCAGCTTAATCTCGAGGGGGTGGTGGGAGACCCAGTACTTC
TRBJ1-5	NA	TRBV28	NA	CATQRELQSNQPQHF	TGTGCCACCCAACGGGAACTACAAAGCAATCAGCCCCAGCATTTT
TRBJ2-7	TRBD2	TRBV4-2	NA	CASSRGGEKDEQYF	TGTGCCAGCAGCCGGGGGGGGGAGAAGGACGAGCAGTACTTC
TRBJ1-6	TRBD1	TRBV4-1	once	CASSQATGTGSSPLHF	TGCGCCAGCAGCCAGGCCACCGGGACAGGGAGTTCACCCCTCCACTTT
TRBJ2-7	NA	TRBV27	NA	CASRYRPSYEQYF	TGTGCCAGCAGGTACAGGCCTTCCTACGAGCAGTACTTC
TRBJ2-7	NA	TRBV7-9	NA	CASSPAGRATEQYF	TGTGCCAGCAGCCCCGCGGGAAGGGCTACGGAGCAGTACTTC
TRBJ2-4	NA	TRBV5-8	once	CASSLVGSSLAKNIQYF	TGTGCCAGCAGCTTGGTTGGTAGTAGCCTAGCCAAAAACATTCAGTACTTC
TRBJ1-5	TRBD1	TRBV6-1	NA	CASTELDRSDQPQHF	TGTGCCAGCACTGAGTTGGACAGGAGTGATCAGCCCCAGCATTTT
TRBJ2-6	TRBD2	TRBV2	NA	CASRNGGSGANVLTF	TGTGCCAGCAGAAACGGGGGGTCTGGGGCCAACGTCCTGACTTTC
TRBJ2-7	NA	TRBV27	NA	CASSFNSDSYEQYF	TGTGCCAGCAGTTTCAACTCGGACAGCTACGAGCAGTACTTC
TRBJ1-1	TRBD1	TRBV9	NA	CASSSGTGDANTEAFF	TGTGCCAGCAGCTCTGGGACAGGGGACGCGAACACTGAAGCTTTCTTT
TRBJ2-5	TRBD1	TRBV6-5	NA	CASKSDRGSETQYF	TGTGCCAGCAAGTCGGACAGGGGGAGTGAGACCCAGTACTTC
TRBJ2-3	NA	TRBV28	NA	CASSLRLSYTQYF	TGTGCCAGCAGTTTGCGGCTATCATATACGCAGTATTTT
TRBJ1-1	NA	TRBV7-3	NA	CASSLSGRAEAFF	TGTGCCAGCAGCTTATCAGGGAGGGCTGAAGCTTTCTTT
TRBJ1-4	TRBD1	TRBV5-1	NA	CASSHRTGSGEKLFF	TGCGCCAGCAGCCACCGGACAGGGTCAGGTGAAAAACTGTTTTTT
TRBJ2-7	TRBD2	TRBV10-3	NA	CAISESIRLAGGYEQYF	TGTGCCATCAGTGAGTCGATTCGATTAGCGGGAGGCTACGAGCAGTACTTC
TRBJ1-1	NA	TRBV7-9	once	CASSLVGENTEAFF	TGTGCCAGCAGCTTAGTAGGGGAGAACACTGAAGCTTTCTTT
TRBJ2-7	NA	TRBV5-5	NA	CASSLATDYYEQYF	TGTGCCAGCAGCTTGGCGACGGACTACTACGAGCAGTACTTC
TRBJ2-2	TRBD2	TRBV10-2	once	CASSETSGRPGELFF	TGCGCCAGCAGTGAAACTAGCGGGAGACCCGGGGAGCTGTTTTTT
TRBJ1-1	NA	TRBV5-1	NA	CASSLDSQGTEAFF	TGCGCCAGCAGCCTCGACAGCCAAGGCACTGAAGCTTTCTTT
TRBJ2-7	TRBD2	TRBV19	NA	CASSTLAGGRYEQYF	TGTGCCAGTAGTACACTAGCGGGAGGGCGGTACGAGCAGTACTTC
TRBJ2-2	NA	TRBV5-6	NA	CASSEYGGKNTGELFF	TGTGCCAGCAGCGAGTACGGCGGGAAAAACACCGGGGAGCTGTTTTTT
TRBJ2-3	TRBD2	TRBV9	NA	CASSAYGGARPSTDTQYF	TGTGCCAGCAGCGCCTACGGGGGGGCGCGCCCTAGCACAGATACGCAGTATTTT
TRBJ1-1	NA	TRBV5-1	NA	CASRTGSQNTEAFF	TGCGCCAGCAGAACAGGGAGCCAAAACACTGAAGCTTTCTTT